This TCR beta chain is from a study of blood T cell repertoires in COVID-19. The CDR3 length is 13 residues. Trimming pared 1 base from V and 5 bases from J, leaving 6 bases between. Germline V lookup: CDR1 KGHSH, CDR2 LQKENI. The assay was immunoSEQ multiplex PCR, and TCRdb's table has in-frame clones only and misses some. In the table there are some 200,000 clones, about 90% of which are singletons. This clone came up once. Specimen: peripheral blood. V usage is TRBV18 and J usage is TRBJ2-1; D gene unclear. This TCR came from a man under 40 with acute or convalescent COVID-19. CDR3: CASSPLVNNEQFF. DNA of the CDR3: TGTGCCAGCTCACCACTCGTAAACAATGAGCAGTTCTTC.